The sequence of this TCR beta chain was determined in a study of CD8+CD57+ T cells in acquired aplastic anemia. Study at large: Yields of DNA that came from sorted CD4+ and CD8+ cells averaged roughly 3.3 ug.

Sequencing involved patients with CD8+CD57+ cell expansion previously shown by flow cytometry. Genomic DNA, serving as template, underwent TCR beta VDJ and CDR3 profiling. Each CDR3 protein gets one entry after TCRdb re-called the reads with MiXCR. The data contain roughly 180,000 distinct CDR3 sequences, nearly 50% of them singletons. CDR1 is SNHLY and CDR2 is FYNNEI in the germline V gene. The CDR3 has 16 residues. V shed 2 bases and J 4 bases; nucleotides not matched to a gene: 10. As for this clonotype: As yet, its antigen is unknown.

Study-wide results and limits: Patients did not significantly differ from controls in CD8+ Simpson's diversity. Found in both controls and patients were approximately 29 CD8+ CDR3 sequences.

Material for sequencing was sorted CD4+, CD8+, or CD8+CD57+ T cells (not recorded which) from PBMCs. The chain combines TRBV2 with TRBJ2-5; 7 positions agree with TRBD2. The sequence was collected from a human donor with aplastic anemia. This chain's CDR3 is CASSESGVGGVETQYF. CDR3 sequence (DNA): TGTGCCAGCAGTGAAAGCGGGGTCGGAGGTGTAGAGACCCAGTACTTC.